This section outlines one T cell receptor beta chain sequence together with its context. Its target is unknown. This sample is part of a study of OX40 agonist ivuxolimab in advanced cancers. Study background: Patients received the agonistic anti-OX40 (CD134) antibody ivuxolimab. Notes on the study in general: Patients with a partial response at 0.1-3.0 mg/kg had among the lowest clonal expansion.

V dropped 3 bases and J dropped 11 bases, with 17 bases sitting between them. This CDR3 is 13 amino acids long. Germline loops: CDR1 SGDLS, CDR2 YYNGEE. Here immunoSEQ multiplex PCR was the method, and the copy in TCRdb shows in-frame clones only, minus some. Among 70,000 or so clones, 65% to 85% were seen once, and the ten largest hold roughly 0.85%. This chain uses TRBV9 with TRBJ1-1; perhaps TRBD1 as D (6 bases). This clonotype was obtained from an adult with an advanced solid tumor such as melanoma, head and neck, liver or kidney cancer. The sequencing here drew on CD4+ or CD8+ T cells sorted from blood, taken in a trial of the OX40 agonist ivuxolimab. The CDR3 region has the DNA TGTGCCAGCAGCGCCCAGCTGGACAGTGCCGCTTTCTTT. Translation gives CASSAQLDSAAFF.